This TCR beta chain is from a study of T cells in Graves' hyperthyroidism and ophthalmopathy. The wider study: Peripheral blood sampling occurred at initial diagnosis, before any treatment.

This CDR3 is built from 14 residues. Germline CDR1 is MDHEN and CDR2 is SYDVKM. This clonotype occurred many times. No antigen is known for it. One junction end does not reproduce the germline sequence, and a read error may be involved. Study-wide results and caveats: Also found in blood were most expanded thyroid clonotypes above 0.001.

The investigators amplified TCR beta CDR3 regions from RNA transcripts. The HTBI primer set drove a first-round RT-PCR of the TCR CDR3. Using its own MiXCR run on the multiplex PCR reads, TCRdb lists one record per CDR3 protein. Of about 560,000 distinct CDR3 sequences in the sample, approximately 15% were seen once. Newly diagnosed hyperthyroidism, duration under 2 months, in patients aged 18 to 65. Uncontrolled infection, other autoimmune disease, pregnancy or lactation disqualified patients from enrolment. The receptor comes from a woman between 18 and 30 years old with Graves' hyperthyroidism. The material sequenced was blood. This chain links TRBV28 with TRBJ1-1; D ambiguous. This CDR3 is CASSPNSAYTETFF. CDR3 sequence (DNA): TGTGCCAGCAGTCCCAACTCAGCTTACACTGAAACTTTCTTT.